The rows below give T cell receptor beta chains drawn from one sample of a study of T cell repertoires in cytomegalovirus infection. TCRdb fed the reads into MiXCR, producing one record per CDR3 protein. The sample lists 160,000 or so distinct CDR3 sequences, about 20% occurring once. What these receptors recognize is not known. The material sequenced was CD8+ T cells from cultured PBMCs, taken from culture after CMV antigen stimulation. All receptors derive from a human donor in good health (CMV status not recorded). Some clones in this sample may be carry-over from other donors' samples. The CDR3 runs from the conserved cysteine through the conserved F or W. Each record gives: V gene, clone size, J gene, D gene, CDR3 DNA, CDR3 protein. The D gene is left open where the match is weak. Clone size is stated in some rows and not others, as once, few, many or a class when expanded.

TRBV6-5	few	TRBJ1-2	TRBD1	TGTGCCAGCAGTTATGTCCGACAGGGGGCTCATAACTATGGCTACACCTTC	CASSYVRQGAHNYGYTF
TRBV12-3/TRBV12-4	-	TRBJ2-3	TRBD1	TGTGCCAGCAGCCAGGGACAGCACACAGATACGCAGTATTTT	CASSQGQHTDTQYF
TRBV7-2	few	TRBJ1-4	-	TGTGCCAGCGGGTTTCTGTTTGGCGAAAAACTGTTTTTT	CASGFLFGEKLFF
TRBV4-1	-	TRBJ1-2	TRBD1	TGCGCCAGCAGCCTCTCCCGGGACAGGGTGAGCTACACCTTC	CASSLSRDRVSYTF
TRBV7-6	-	TRBJ1-5	-	TGTGCCAGCAGCCCAGCTGAGGGGCCCCAGCATTTT	CASSPAEGPQHF
TRBV6-5	-	TRBJ2-2	-	TGTGCCAGCAGTTACTCGGAGGGGGCCGGGGAGCTGTTTTTT	CASSYSEGAGELFF
TRBV24-1	few	TRBJ2-3	TRBD1	TGTGCCACCAGTGATGGGGCAGGGGGTTATGTAGATACGCAGTATTTT	CATSDGAGGYVDTQYF
TRBV27	-	TRBJ1-2	-	TGTGCCAGCAGTTTACACCCCATGGACGGGGAAGAGGGCTACACCTTC	CASSLHPMDGEEGYTF
TRBV14	few	TRBJ2-5	-	TGTGCCAGCAGCCCGTACCGTGGGGCCCAAGAGACCCAGTACTTC	CASSPYRGAQETQYF
TRBV3-1	-	TRBJ2-5	-	TGTGCCAGCAGCCAAACAGGGCGGCAAGAGACCCAGTACTTC	CASSQTGRQETQYF
TRBV2	few	TRBJ2-1	-	TGTGCCAGCAGCGGGGACGGATACAATGAGCAGTTCTTC	CASSGDGYNEQFF
TRBV7-1	-	TRBJ2-3	-	TGTGCCAGCAGCTCAGCAGGGACTAGCACAGATACGCAGTATTTT	CASSSAGTSTDTQYF
TRBV7-9	-	TRBJ2-1	-	TGTGCCAGCAGCTCGACCTCGGACCCGAGCTCCTACAATGAGCAGTTCTTC	CASSSTSDPSSYNEQFF
TRBV7-9	few	TRBJ1-1	-	TGTGCCAGCAGCTTGATGGGGGGAACTGAAGCTTTCTTT	CASSLMGGTEAFF
TRBV13	-	TRBJ1-2	-	TGTGCCAGCAGCTCCGGGACAAATAACTATGGCTACACCTTC	CASSSGTNNYGYTF
TRBV14	-	TRBJ2-3	-	TGTGCCAGCAGCCCAAAAAAAGGGGCTCGTACAGATACGCAGTATTTT	CASSPKKGARTDTQYF
TRBV9	-	TRBJ1-1	-	TGTGCCAGCAGCCCGGGATGGGGGAGGACTGAAGCTTTCTTT	CASSPGWGRTEAFF
TRBV6-1	few	TRBJ1-4	-	TGTGCCAGCAGTGAAGCGCTTCGGGGCAGAACTAATGAAAAACTGTTTTTT	CASSEALRGRTNEKLFF
TRBV27	-	TRBJ2-3	TRBD2	TGTGCCAGCAGTTTGAAGCGGGGGGGCGGCACAGATACGCAGTATTTT	CASSLKRGGGTDTQYF
TRBV7-6	-	TRBJ2-5	-	TGTGCCAGCAGCTTAGACCGCACAGCCCGAGAGACCCAGTACTTC	CASSLDRTARETQYF
TRBV7-8	-	TRBJ2-7	-	TGTGCCAGCAGCCTTAGACTGGGGACATCCTACGAGCAGTACTTC	CASSLRLGTSYEQYF
TRBV19	few	TRBJ1-5	-	TGTGCCAGTAGTATGGCGACCCAGCCCCAGCATTTT	CASSMATQPQHF
TRBV11-2	-	TRBJ1-2	-	TGTGCCAGCAGCTTTGGGGGTGACGGTGGCTACACCTTC	CASSFGGDGGYTF
TRBV7-9	few	TRBJ2-7	-	TGTGCCAGCAGCCCAGACAGTACCTACGAGCAGTACTTC	CASSPDSTYEQYF
TRBV2	-	TRBJ2-6	TRBD2	TGTGCCACCCAGCGGGGGGCTGGGGCCAACGTCCTGACTTTC	CATQRGAGANVLTF
TRBV10-2	many	TRBJ2-3	-	TGCGCCAGCAGGTCGGGGGCAGGAGATACGCAGTATTTT	CASRSGAGDTQYF
TRBV12-3/TRBV12-4	few	TRBJ2-1	TRBD2	TGTGCCAGCACCTCTGGGACTAGCGGGGGGGCCGATGAGCAGTTCTTC	CASTSGTSGGADEQFF
TRBV10-1	-	TRBJ2-7	-	TGCGCCAGCGACCGCCCGATTAGGCAGCAGTACTTC	CASDRPIRQQYF
TRBV2	once	TRBJ2-3	TRBD2	TGTGCCAGCATCCTCGGACTAGCGGGGGCAGATACGCAGTATTTT	CASILGLAGADTQYF
TRBV12-3/TRBV12-4	few	TRBJ1-1	-	TGTGCCAGCAGTTTCGCCCCGACTGAAGCTTTCTTT	CASSFAPTEAFF
TRBV7-2	medium-sized	TRBJ1-5	-	TGTGCCAGCAGCGAGTGGGGATTTCAGCCCCAGCATTTT	CASSEWGFQPQHF
TRBV4-1	-	TRBJ2-3	TRBD1	TGCGCCAGCAGCCAAGTACAGGGGGATACGCAGTATTTT	CASSQVQGDTQYF
TRBV15	-	TRBJ1-3	TRBD1	TGTGCCACCAGCAGGGGACAGGGGTCCTTCTCTGGAAACACCATATATTTT	CATSRGQGSFSGNTIYF
TRBV12-3/TRBV12-4	-	TRBJ1-1	-	TGTGCCAGCAGTTTCGTCGGGGTGGAAACTGAAGCTTTCTTT	CASSFVGVETEAFF
TRBV6-5	-	TRBJ1-2	-	TGTGCCAGCAATCCAATGGGGGGAGTAGGGTTCTATGGCTACACCTTC	CASNPMGGVGFYGYTF
TRBV19	-	TRBJ2-2	-	TGTGCCAGTAGGCCCAACACCGGGGAGCTGTTTTTT	CASRPNTGELFF
TRBV7-2	few	TRBJ2-5	-	TGTGCCAGCAGCTTTCAGGAGGCAGAGACCCAGTACTTC	CASSFQEAETQYF
TRBV27	-	TRBJ2-1	-	TGTGCCAGCAGTTCCCGAAGCTCCTACAATGAGCAGTTCTTC	CASSSRSSYNEQFF
TRBV19	few	TRBJ1-1	-	TGTGCCAGTAGTATCAGCGGGTCCCCCAACACTGAAGCTTTCTTT	CASSISGSPNTEAFF
TRBV7-6	few	TRBJ1-1	-	TGTGCCAGCAGCTTAGCGGGTAATGATGAAGCTTTCTTT	CASSLAGNDEAFF